This TCR beta chain was sequenced during a study of shared clonotypes between healthy human individuals. The CDR3 covers 15 residues. Germline CDR1 and CDR2: LNHDA and SQIVND (reference sequence). The V end lost 7 bases, the J end lost 5 bases, and 18 bases lay between the germline ends. Data came from immunoSEQ multiplex PCR; TCRdb stores just in-frame clones and leaves some out. The table records approximately 1.4 million clones, 95% to 99% of them present only once. This chain joins TRBV19 and TRBJ1-5; D is perhaps TRBD1 (6 bases). The receptor comes from a man aged 25 to 40 in good health. The specimen sequenced was naive CD4+ T cells sorted from blood. Subset described: CD45RA+ positively selected. CDR3 amino acids: CASTLEGHPYQPQHF. The CDR3, as DNA: TGTGCCAGTACGTTAGAGGGACACCCATATCAGCCCCAGCATTTT.